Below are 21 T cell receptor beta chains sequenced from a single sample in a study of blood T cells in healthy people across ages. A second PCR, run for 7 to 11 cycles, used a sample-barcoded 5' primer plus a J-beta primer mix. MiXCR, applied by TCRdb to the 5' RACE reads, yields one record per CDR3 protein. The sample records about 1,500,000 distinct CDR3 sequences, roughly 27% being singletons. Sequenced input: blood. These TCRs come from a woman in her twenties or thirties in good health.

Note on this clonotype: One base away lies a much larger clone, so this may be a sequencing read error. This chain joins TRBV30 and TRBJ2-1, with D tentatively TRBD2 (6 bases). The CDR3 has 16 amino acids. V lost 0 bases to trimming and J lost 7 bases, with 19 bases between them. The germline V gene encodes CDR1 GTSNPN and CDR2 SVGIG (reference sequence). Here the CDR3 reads CAWSVLATGSRNEQFF. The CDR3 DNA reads TGTGCCTGGAGTGTACTAGCCACGGGGTCAAGAAATGAGCAGTTCTTC. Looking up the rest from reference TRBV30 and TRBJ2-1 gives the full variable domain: SQTIHQWPATLVQPVGSPLSLECTVEGTSNPNLYWYRQAAGRGLQLLFYSVGIGQISSEVPQNLSASRPQDRQFILSSKKLLLSDSGFYLCAWSVLATGSRNEQFFGPGTRLTVL.

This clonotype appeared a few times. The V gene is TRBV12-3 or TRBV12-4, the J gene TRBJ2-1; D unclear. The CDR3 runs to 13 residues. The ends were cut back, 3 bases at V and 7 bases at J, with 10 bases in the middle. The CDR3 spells CASSFRLLNEQFF. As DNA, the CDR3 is TGTGCCAGCAGTTTCCGACTGCTGAATGAGCAGTTCTTC.

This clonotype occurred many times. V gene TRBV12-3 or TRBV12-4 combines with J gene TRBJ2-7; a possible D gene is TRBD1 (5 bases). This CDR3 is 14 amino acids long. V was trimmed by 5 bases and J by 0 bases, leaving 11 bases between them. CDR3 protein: CASSRRQISYEQYF. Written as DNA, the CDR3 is TGTGCCAGCAGTCGAAGACAGATCTCCTACGAGCAGTACTTC.

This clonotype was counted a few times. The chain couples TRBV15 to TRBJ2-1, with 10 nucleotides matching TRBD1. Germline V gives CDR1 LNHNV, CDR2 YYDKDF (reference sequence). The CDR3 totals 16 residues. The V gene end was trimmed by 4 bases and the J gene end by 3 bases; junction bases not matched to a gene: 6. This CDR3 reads CATSTTRDRGYNEQFF. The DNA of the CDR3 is TGTGCCACCAGCACCACCCGGGACAGGGGCTACAATGAGCAGTTCTTC.

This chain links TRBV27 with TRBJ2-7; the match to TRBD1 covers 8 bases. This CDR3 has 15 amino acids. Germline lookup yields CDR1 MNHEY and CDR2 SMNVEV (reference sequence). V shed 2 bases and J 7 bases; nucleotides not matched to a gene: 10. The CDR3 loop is CASSLARTGSREQYF. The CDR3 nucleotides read TGTGCCAGCAGTTTAGCCCGGACAGGGTCGCGGGAGCAGTACTTC.

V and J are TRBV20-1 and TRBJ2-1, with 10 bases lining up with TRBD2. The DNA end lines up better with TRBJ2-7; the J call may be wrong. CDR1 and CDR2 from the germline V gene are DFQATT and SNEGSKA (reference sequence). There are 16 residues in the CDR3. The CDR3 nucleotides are TGCAGTGCTAGAGATCTAGCGGGAGCGTCCTACAATGAGCAGTACTTC. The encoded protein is CSARDLAGASYNEQYF.

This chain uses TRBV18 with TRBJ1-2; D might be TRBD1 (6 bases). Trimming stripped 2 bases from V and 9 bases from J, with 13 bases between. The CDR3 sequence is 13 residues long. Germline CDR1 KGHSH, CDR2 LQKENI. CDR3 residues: CASSPGNRDSYTF. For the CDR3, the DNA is TGTGCCAGCTCACCAGGGAACAGGGACAGCTACACCTTC.

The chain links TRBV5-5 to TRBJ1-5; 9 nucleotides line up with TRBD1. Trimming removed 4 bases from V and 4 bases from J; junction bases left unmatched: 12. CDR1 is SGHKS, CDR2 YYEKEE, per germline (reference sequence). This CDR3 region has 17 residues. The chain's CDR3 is CASSPTGQGRGNQPQHF. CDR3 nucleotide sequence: TGTGCCAGCAGCCCTACTGGACAGGGGAGAGGTAATCAGCCCCAGCATTTT.

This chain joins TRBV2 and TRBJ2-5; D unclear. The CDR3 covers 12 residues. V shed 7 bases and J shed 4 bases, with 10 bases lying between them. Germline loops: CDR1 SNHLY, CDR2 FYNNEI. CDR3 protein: CASKRARETQYF. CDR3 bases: TGTGCCAGCAAAAGGGCGCGAGAGACCCAGTACTTC.

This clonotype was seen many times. The CDR3 loop reads CASSPTFGTTPSYEQYF. Written as DNA, the CDR3 is TGTGCCAGCAGCCCAACCTTTGGGACAACCCCCTCCTACGAGCAGTACTTC. This sequence joins TRBV3-1 and TRBJ2-7, with D possibly being TRBD1 (6 bases). V lost 4 bases and J lost 0, with 19 bases in between. This CDR3 has 17 residues. Germline V lookup: CDR1 LGHDT, CDR2 YNNKEL (reference sequence).

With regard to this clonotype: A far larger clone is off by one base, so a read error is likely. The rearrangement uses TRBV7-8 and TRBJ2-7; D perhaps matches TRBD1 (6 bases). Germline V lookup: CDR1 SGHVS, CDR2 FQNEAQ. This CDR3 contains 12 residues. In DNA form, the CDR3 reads TGTGCCAGCAGCCGGACAGCCTACGAGCGGTACTTC. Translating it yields CASSRTAYERYF.

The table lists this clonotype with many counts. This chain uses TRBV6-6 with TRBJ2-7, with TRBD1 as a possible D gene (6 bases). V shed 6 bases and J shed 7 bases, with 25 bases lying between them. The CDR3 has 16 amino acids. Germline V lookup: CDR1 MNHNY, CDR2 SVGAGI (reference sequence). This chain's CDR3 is CASRLQTGPPQGEQYF. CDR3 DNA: TGTGCCAGCAGACTCCAGACAGGTCCACCTCAGGGGGAGCAGTACTTC.

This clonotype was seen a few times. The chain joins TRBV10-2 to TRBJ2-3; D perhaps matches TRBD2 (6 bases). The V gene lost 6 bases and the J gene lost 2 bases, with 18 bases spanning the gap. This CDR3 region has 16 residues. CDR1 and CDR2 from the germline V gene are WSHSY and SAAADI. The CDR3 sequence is CASRTTSPGYTDTQYF. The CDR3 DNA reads TGCGCCAGCAGAACAACTAGCCCGGGATACACAGATACGCAGTATTTT.

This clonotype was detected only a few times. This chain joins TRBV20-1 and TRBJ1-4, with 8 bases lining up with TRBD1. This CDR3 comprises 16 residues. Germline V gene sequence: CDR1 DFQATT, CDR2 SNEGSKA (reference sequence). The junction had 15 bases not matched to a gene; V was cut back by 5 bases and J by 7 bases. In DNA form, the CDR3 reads TGCAGTGCTCCCCGGACAGGGCCACACCTAGGTGAAAAACTGTTTTTT. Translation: CSAPRTGPHLGEKLFF.

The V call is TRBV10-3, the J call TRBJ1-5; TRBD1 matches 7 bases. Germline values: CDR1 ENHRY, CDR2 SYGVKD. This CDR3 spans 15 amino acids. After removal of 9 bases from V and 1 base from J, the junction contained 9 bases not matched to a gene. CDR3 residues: CAIRDSGGSNQPQHF. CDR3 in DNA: TGTGCCATTAGAGACTCAGGGGGGAGCAATCAGCCCCAGCATTTT.

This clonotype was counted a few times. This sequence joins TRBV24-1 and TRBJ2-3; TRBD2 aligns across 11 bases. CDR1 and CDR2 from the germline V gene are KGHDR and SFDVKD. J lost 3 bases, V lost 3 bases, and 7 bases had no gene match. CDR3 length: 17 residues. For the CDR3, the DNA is TGTGCCACCAGTGATGGGACTAGCGGATGGGGGACAGATACGCAGTATTTT. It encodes CATSDGTSGWGTDTQYF.

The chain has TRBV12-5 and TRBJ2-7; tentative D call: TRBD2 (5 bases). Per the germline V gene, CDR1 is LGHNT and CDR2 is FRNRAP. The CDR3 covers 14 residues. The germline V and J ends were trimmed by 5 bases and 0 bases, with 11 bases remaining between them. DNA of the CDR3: TGTGCTAGTGGTCAAAACCGGGACTCCTACGAGCAGTACTTC. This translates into CASGQNRDSYEQYF.

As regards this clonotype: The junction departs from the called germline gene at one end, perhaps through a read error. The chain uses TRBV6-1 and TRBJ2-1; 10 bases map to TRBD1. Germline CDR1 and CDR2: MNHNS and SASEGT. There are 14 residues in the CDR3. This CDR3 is CSSSNTWTGGKQFF. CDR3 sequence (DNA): TGTTCCAGCAGCAATACTTGGACAGGGGGTAAGCAGTTCTTC.

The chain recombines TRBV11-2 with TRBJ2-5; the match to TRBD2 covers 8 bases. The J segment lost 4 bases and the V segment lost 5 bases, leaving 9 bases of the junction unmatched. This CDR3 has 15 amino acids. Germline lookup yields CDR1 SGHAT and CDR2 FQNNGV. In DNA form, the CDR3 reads TGTGCCAGCAGCCTTCTCCCGGGGGGGGTAGAGACCCAGTACTTC. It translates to CASSLLPGGVETQYF.

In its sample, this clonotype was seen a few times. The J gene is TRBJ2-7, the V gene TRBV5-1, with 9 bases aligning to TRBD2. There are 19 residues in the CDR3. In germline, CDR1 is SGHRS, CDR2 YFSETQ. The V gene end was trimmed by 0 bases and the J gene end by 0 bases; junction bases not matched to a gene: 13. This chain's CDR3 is CASSLEGSGSHSSSYEQYF. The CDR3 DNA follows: TGCGCCAGCAGCTTGGAAGGTAGCGGGAGCCACTCTAGCTCCTACGAGCAGTACTTC.

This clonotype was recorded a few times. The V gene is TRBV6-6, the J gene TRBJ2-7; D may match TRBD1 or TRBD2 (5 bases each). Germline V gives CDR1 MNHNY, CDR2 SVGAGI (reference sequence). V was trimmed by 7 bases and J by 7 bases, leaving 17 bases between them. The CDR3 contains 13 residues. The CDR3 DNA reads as TGTGCCAGCACCCCTGAGGGGCCGGGGGAGCAGTACTTC. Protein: CASTPEGPGEQYF.